The rows below give T cell receptor beta chains drawn from one sample of a study of CD8+ T cells in alopecia areata. Sequenced by immunoSEQ multiplex PCR; TCRdb stores in-frame clones only, minus some. Among over 85,000 clones listed, around 45% were seen once. Sequencing input: CD4+ T cells sorted from blood. The receptors derive from a human donor with alopecia areata. Each CDR3 is given with its conserved first and last residue. The D gene is left open where the match is weak. Clone size is shown for a subset of rows, as once, few, many or a class of expanded clone.

J gene: TRBJ2-5; D gene: TRBD2; clone size: .; V gene: TRBV27; CDR3 protein: CASSLSWLGGRTQYF; CDR3 DNA: TGTGCCAGCAGTTTATCTTGGTTGGGGGGGAGGACCCAGTACTTC
J gene: TRBJ2-7; D gene: .; clone size: .; V gene: TRBV7-2; CDR3 protein: CASRTGGDSYEQYF; CDR3 DNA: TGTGCCAGCAGAACGGGGGGGGACAGCTACGAGCAGTACTTC
J gene: TRBJ1-5; D gene: TRBD1; clone size: few; V gene: TRBV19; CDR3 protein: CASSTLTGQGGNQPQHF; CDR3 DNA: TGTGCCAGTAGTACCCTAACTGGACAGGGCGGCAATCAGCCCCAGCATTTT
J gene: TRBJ1-1; D gene: .; clone size: .; V gene: TRBV29-1; CDR3 protein: CSVPGRVGTEAFF; CDR3 DNA: TGCAGCGTCCCGGGTAGGGTAGGCACTGAAGCTTTCTTT
J gene: TRBJ2-7; D gene: .; clone size: once; V gene: TRBV30; CDR3 protein: CAWSLSPGPYEQYF; CDR3 DNA: TGTGCCTGGAGTCTTTCCCCTGGCCCCTACGAGCAGTACTTC
J gene: TRBJ2-3; D gene: .; clone size: .; V gene: TRBV25-1; CDR3 protein: CASSDVGEDTQYF; CDR3 DNA: TGTGCCAGCAGTGATGTAGGGGAAGATACGCAGTATTTT
J gene: TRBJ1-6; D gene: .; clone size: .; V gene: TRBV27; CDR3 protein: CASSPSGTSSYNSPLHF; CDR3 DNA: TGTGCCAGCAGTCCCTCAGGGACAAGCTCCTATAATTCACCCCTCCACTTT
J gene: TRBJ1-1; D gene: .; clone size: .; V gene: TRBV5-1; CDR3 protein: CASSLSGPGDTEAFF; CDR3 DNA: TGCGCCAGCAGCTTAAGTGGGCCCGGGGACACTGAAGCTTTCTTT
J gene: TRBJ1-1; D gene: .; clone size: .; V gene: TRBV29-1; CDR3 protein: CSVVTALYEAFF; CDR3 DNA: TGCAGCGTTGTGACAGCCCTCTATGAAGCTTTCTTT
J gene: TRBJ2-5; D gene: TRBD1; clone size: .; V gene: TRBV23-1; CDR3 protein: CASKTDRAWYQETQYF; CDR3 DNA: TGCGCCAGCAAAACCGACAGGGCTTGGTACCAAGAGACCCAGTACTTC
J gene: TRBJ2-3; D gene: .; clone size: few; V gene: TRBV19; CDR3 protein: CASTTGVTTDTQYF; CDR3 DNA: TGTGCCAGTACTACAGGTGTTACCACAGATACGCAGTATTTT